The T cell receptor beta chain under discussion was sequenced for a study of Ad26.COV2.S vaccination and SARS-CoV-2 variants. Per the germline V gene, CDR1 is MNHNY and CDR2 is SVGAGI (reference sequence). The CDR3 runs to 16 residues. Trimming cost V 4 bases and J 10 bases, with 23 bases left between them. The protocol was immunoSEQ multiplex PCR, while the TCRdb copy is restricted to in-frame clones and leaves out a portion. The table records 300,000 to 400,000 clones, about 87% of them present only once. Specified treatment: some 20 received Ad26.COV2.S at low or high dose, single or two shots; roughly five received placebo; per-sample allocation not given. The investigators took samples on day 63 after the first vaccine or placebo injection.

Sample: peripheral blood, taken in a trial of Ad26.COV2.S vaccine versus placebo. This TCR was sampled from a person between 18 and 59 years old who received the Ad26.COV2.S COVID-19 vaccine or a placebo. The chain is built from TRBV6-6 and TRBJ2-1, with D perhaps given as TRBD1 or TRBD2 (5 bases each). Here the CDR3 reads CASSLPRGDGSREQFF. The CDR3 bases are TGTGCCAGCAGTTTACCGCGAGGGGACGGTTCTCGGGAGCAGTTCTTC.